This T cell receptor beta chain was sequenced in a study of OX40 agonist ivuxolimab in advanced cancers. Study summary: Ivuxolimab is a fully human IgG2 antibody that activates OX40 (CD134). 30% to 40% of patients had received prior checkpoint inhibitor therapy. The study's findings and limits: Averaged across samples, CD8+ T cells carried more expanded clones than CD4+ did.

Note on this clone: Its target is not known.

The germline gives CDR1 MNHNS, CDR2 SASEGT. The CDR3 contains 15 residues. Trimming shortened V by 1 base and J by 3 bases, and 10 bases separated the two germline ends. Clones were read by immunoSEQ multiplex PCR, and TCRdb kept only the in-frame ones, dropping some. Found here are fewer than 14,000 clones, more than 70% of them singletons; the top ten hold approximately 14%. The sequence came from an adult with an advanced solid tumor such as melanoma, head and neck, liver or kidney cancer. The J gene is TRBJ1-5, the V gene TRBV6-1; possibly TRBD1 for D (6 bases). The specimen comprised CD4+ or CD8+ T cells sorted from blood, sampled in a trial of the OX40 agonist ivuxolimab. The chain's CDR3 is CASSEVRGNNQPQHF. For the CDR3, the DNA is TGTGCCAGCAGTGAAGTCAGGGGCAACAATCAGCCCCAGCATTTT.